The text below deals with one T cell receptor beta chain. No antigen is known for it. The sample originates from a study of cytomegalovirus exposure and HLA in healthy donors. Some clones are missing from TCRdb's copy, which holds only in-frame ones; the method was immunoSEQ multiplex PCR. The profile shows 120,000 to 150,000 clones, roughly 90% of them singletons. General study points: The study designated 150 or so TCR beta chains cytomegalovirus-associated. A later analysis found first-cohort TCR clusters tended to co-occur in the 110 or so validation repertoires.

The CDR3 is made up of 14 amino acids. V lost 6 bases to trimming and J lost 1 base, with 10 bases between them. The V gene's germline CDR1 is MNHNY and CDR2 SVGAGI (reference sequence). The sequence was collected from a man aged 18 to 29 in good health and CMV-seronegative. The chain has TRBV6-6 and TRBJ1-5, with no clear D. The specimen was PBMCs. Here the CDR3 reads CASSETESNQPQHF. The CDR3 nucleotides are TGTGCCAGCAGCGAAACCGAGAGCAATCAGCCCCAGCATTTT.